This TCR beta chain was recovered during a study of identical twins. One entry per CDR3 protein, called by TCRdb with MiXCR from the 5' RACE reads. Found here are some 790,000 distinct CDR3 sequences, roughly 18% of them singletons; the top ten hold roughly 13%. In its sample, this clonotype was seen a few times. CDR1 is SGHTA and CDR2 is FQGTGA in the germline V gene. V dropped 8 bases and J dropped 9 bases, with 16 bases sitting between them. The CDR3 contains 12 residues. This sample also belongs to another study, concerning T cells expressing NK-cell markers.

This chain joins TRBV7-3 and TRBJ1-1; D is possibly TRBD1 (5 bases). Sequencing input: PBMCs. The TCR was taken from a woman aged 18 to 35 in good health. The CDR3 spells CASSLRGGKAFF. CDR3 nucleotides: TGTGCCAGCTCTCTACGGGGGGGAAAAGCTTTCTTT.